What follows are 12 T cell receptor beta chains derived from one specimen sequenced in a study of post-analysis software for immune sequencing data. Study outcomes and limitations: Five or six TRBV segments were significantly more frequent in patients than in controls. TRBV5-6, TRBV5-1 and TRBV20-1 were among these segments.

The TCR beta cDNA libraries carried unique molecular identifiers. TCRdb called the PCR reads again in MiXCR, with one record for every CDR3 protein. This table holds around 400,000 distinct CDR3 sequences, about a third found once. Antigen specificity for these receptors is unknown. The sequenced sample was blood. The receptors come from a girl aged 5 to 17 with multiple sclerosis.

This clonotype was seen a few times. The rearrangement joins TRBV10-3 to TRBJ1-5, with D unclear. The germline V gene encodes CDR1 ENHRY and CDR2 SYGVKD. The length of the CDR3 is 13 residues. V gave up 3 bases and J gave up 6 bases, with 9 bases separating them. The CDR3 region has the DNA TGTGCCATCAGTGAAGGGCCGAGTCAGCCCCAGCATTTT. Translation gives CAISEGPSQPQHF.

This clonotype occurred a few times. The chain employs TRBV4-2 and TRBJ2-1; D is undetermined. CDR1 and CDR2 from the germline V gene are LGHNA and YNFKEQ. The CDR3 is 12 residues long. Trimming took off 5 bases at V and 5 bases at J, with 7 bases between the two ends. The CDR3 sequence is CASSSYDNEQFF. CDR3 DNA: TGTGCCAGCAGCAGCTATGACAATGAGCAGTTCTTC.

This clonotype was recorded many times. This rearrangement joins TRBV15 to TRBJ2-7, with 10 positions matching TRBD2. This CDR3 spans 14 amino acids. Germline CDR1 is LNHNV and CDR2 is YYDKDF (reference sequence). V dropped 5 bases and J dropped 7; count of bases not matched to a gene: 8. The DNA of the CDR3 is TGTGCCACCAGCTTAAGGACTAGCGGCAAAGAGCAGTACTTC. Translated: CATSLRTSGKEQYF.

The chain carries TRBV28 and TRBJ1-4; 8 bases map to TRBD1. The CDR3 spans 15 residues. Germline loops: CDR1 MDHEN, CDR2 SYDVKM. J was trimmed by 6 bases and V by 3 bases; bases with no gene match: 6. The CDR3 nucleotides read TGTGCCAGCAGTTTCCTGGACAGGGTTGATGAAAAACTGTTTTTT. Protein product: CASSFLDRVDEKLFF.

Note on this clonotype: A much larger clone is a single base away; this may be a read error. The rearrangement joins TRBV12-3 or TRBV12-4 to TRBJ2-1; 9 nucleotides line up with TRBD2. The CDR3 spans 17 residues. Trimming cost V 3 bases and J 7 bases; bases outside gene matches: 13. This CDR3 is CASSFLGPAGGMNEQFF. Written as DNA, the CDR3 is TGTGCCAGCAGTTTCTTAGGACCAGCGGGGGGCATGAATGAGCAGTTCTTC.

This chain connects TRBV5-1 to TRBJ2-3; the D call may be TRBD1 or TRBD2 (5 bases each). Per the germline V gene, CDR1 is SGHRS and CDR2 is YFSETQ. The CDR3 is made up of 15 amino acids. Trimming took off 2 bases at V and 6 bases at J, with 16 bases between the two ends. In DNA form, the CDR3 reads TGCGCCAGCAGCTTCCGGGACCCCTCCTTGGATACGCAGTATTTT. Protein: CASSFRDPSLDTQYF.

With regard to this clonotype: This CDR3 is missing its conserved last phenylalanine or tryptophan, likely due to a read error. The chain carries TRBV12-3 or TRBV12-4 and TRBJ1-5, with 7 bases matching TRBD1. J was trimmed by 2 bases and V by 4 bases; bases with no gene match: 8. This CDR3 is built from 16 residues. The CDR3 region has the DNA TGTGCCAGCAGTTCGCCCGACAGGGATGGCAATCAGCCCCAGCATTGT. This translates into CASSSPDRDGNQPQHC.

This chain links TRBV29-1 with TRBJ2-7, with D possibly being TRBD1 or TRBD2 (7 bases each). The J call may be wrong; the DNA end is better matched by TRBJ2-5. The CDR3 totals 14 residues. The germline CDR1 and CDR2 sequences are SQVTM and ANQGSEA. In DNA form, the CDR3 reads TGCAGCGTCAACAGGGGCGGGGGTGGGGAGACCCAGTACTTC. This translates into CSVNRGGGGETQYF.

This clonotype was detected a few times. The chain couples TRBV5-8 to TRBJ2-1; TRBD2 matches 7 bases. V lost 4 bases to trimming and J lost 0 bases; unmatched junction nucleotides: 13. Germline CDR1 and CDR2: SGHTS and YDEGEE. CDR3 length: 18 residues. In DNA, the CDR3 is TGTGCCAGCAGCCCTGGGCTAGCGGTGGGGAGCTCCTACAATGAGCAGTTCTTC. Residues: CASSPGLAVGSSYNEQFF. Drawing the rest from reference TRBV5-8 and TRBJ2-1, the complete variable domain is EAGVTQSPTHLIKTRGQQATLRCSPISGHTSVYWYQQALGLGLQFLLWYDEGEERNRGNFPPRFSGRQFPNYSSELNVNALELEDSALYLCASSPGLAVGSSYNEQFFGPGTRLTVL.

This clonotype was found a few times. The chain links TRBV12-3 or TRBV12-4 to TRBJ2-7; 7 bases agree with TRBD1. V was clipped by 0 bases and J by 3 bases; unmatched bases: 11. This CDR3 spans 17 amino acids. The CDR3 DNA reads TGTGCCAGCAGTTTAGCGCTTAACAGGGGTCGGGGCTACGAGCAGTACTTC. It yields the protein CASSLALNRGRGYEQYF.

Details on this clonotype: An end of the junction does not agree with germline; a read error may underlie this. The rearrangement joins TRBV7-7 to TRBJ2-5, with D maybe TRBD2 (6 bases). Gene TRBJ2-7 matches the end of the DNA better, so the J call may be wrong. CDR1 and CDR2 from the germline V gene are SSHAT and FNYEAQ (reference sequence). The CDR3 loop spans 13 amino acids. Here the CDR3 reads CASSLGGANEQYF. DNA of the CDR3: TGTGCTAGCAGCCTTGGAGGGGCCAACGAGCAGTACTTC.

V gene TRBV3-1 combines with J gene TRBJ2-5; TRBD1 is a possible D gene (6 bases). Germline values: CDR1 LGHDT, CDR2 YNNKEL (reference sequence). V was cut by 4 bases and J by 3 bases, with 12 bases left in between. CDR3 length equals 14 residues. The CDR3 coding sequence is TGTGCCAGCAGCCCCCTCGAGGGGGAAGAGACCCAGTACTTC. Protein: CASSPLEGEETQYF.